The entry below describes one T cell receptor beta chain. The germline V gene encodes CDR1 LNHDA and CDR2 SQIVND (reference sequence). The CDR3 totals 14 residues. V was shortened by 1 base and J by 4 bases, with 10 bases between the two germline ends. The data belong to a study of blood T cell repertoires in COVID-19. Across the study: T cells, B-cell-depleted T cells, or PBMCs provided the cDNA or gDNA that served as material.

In the original workflow: Counts of nucleated cells, estimated from reference gene primer amplification, were obtained. Clones were read by immunoSEQ multiplex PCR, and TCRdb kept only the in-frame ones, dropping some. V and J calls and clone size follow that table, whereas D and trimming were derived from the DNA. Of more than 95,000 clones detected, roughly 84% appear once; the ten largest clones hold around 13%. The rearrangement links TRBV19 to TRBJ1-2, with D possibly being TRBD1 (5 bases). Material: peripheral blood. This receptor was obtained from a human donor in a cohort sampled during active COVID-19. DNA for the CDR3: TGTGCCAGTAGTATAGGAGGAGGGACCTATGGCTACACCTTC. It specifies CASSIGGGTYGYTF.